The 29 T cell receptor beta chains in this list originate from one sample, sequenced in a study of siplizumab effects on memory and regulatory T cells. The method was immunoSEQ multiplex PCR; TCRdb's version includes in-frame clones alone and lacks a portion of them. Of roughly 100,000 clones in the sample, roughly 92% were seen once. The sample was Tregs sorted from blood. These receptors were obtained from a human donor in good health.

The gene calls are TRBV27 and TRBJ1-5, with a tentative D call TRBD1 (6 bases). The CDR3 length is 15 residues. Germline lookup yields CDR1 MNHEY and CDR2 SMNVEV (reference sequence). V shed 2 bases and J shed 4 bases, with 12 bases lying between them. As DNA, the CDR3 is TGTGCCAGCAGTTTAGTGGGGACAATTAATCAGCCCCAGCATTTT. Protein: CASSLVGTINQPQHF.

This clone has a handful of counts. Here the CDR3 reads CASSIERGAGELFF. For the CDR3, the DNA is TGTGCCAGCAGCATTGAGCGGGGGGCCGGGGAGCTGTTTTTT. The chain uses TRBV2 and TRBJ2-2, with TRBD2 identical over 9 bases. Germline CDR1 and CDR2: SNHLY and FYNNEI. Germline trimming cut 6 bases from V and 6 bases from J; bases unmatched to any gene: 5. This CDR3 has 14 residues.

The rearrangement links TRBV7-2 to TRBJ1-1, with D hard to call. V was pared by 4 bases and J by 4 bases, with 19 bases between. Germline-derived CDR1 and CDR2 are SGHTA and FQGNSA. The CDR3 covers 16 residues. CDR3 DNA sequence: TGTGCCAGCAGCTCCGGACGCCTGGTGGTGGGCACTGAAGCTTTCTTT. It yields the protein CASSSGRLVVGTEAFF.

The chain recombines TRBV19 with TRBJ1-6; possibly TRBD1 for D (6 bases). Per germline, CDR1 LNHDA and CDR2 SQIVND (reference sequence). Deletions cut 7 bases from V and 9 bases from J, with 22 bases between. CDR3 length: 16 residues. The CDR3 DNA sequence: TGTGCCAGTAAAGCCCTCCGGGCAGGGGTTCCTTCACCCCTCCACTTT. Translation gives CASKALRAGVPSPLHF.

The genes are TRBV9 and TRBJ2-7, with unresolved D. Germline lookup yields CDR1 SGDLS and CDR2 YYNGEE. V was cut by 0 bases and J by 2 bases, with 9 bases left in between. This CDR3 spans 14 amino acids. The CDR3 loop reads CASSVDGSAYEQYF. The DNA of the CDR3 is TGTGCCAGCAGCGTAGACGGATCCGCCTACGAGCAGTACTTC.

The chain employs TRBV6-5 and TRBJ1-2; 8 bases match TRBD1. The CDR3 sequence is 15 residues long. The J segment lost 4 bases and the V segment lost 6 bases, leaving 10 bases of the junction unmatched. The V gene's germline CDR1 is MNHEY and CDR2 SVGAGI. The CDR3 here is CASSKATTGGYGYTF. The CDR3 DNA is TGTGCCAGCAGCAAGGCCACTACAGGGGGCTATGGCTACACCTTC.

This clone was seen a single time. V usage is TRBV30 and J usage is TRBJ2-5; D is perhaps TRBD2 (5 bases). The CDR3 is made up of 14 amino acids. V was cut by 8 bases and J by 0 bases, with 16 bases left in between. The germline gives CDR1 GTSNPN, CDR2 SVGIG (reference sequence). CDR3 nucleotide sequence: TGTGCCCGCCCACCGGAGGTGTACCAAGAGACCCAGTACTTC. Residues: CARPPEVYQETQYF.

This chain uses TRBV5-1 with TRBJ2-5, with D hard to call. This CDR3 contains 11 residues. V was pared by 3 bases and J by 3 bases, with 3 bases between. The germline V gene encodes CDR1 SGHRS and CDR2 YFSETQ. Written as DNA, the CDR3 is TGCGCCAGCAGCTCTAAAGAGACCCAGTACTTC. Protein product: CASSSKETQYF.

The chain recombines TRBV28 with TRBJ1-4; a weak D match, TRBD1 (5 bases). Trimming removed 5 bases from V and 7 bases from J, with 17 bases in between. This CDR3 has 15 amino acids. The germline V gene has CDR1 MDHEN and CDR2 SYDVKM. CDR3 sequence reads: CASSTETRASEKLFF. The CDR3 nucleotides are TGTGCCAGCAGTACCGAGACCAGGGCTAGTGAAAAACTGTTTTTT.

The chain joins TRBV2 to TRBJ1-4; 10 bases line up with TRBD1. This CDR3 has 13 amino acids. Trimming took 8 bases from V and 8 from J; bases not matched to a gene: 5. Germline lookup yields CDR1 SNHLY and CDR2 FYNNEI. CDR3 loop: CASAGTGDEKLFF. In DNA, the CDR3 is TGTGCCAGCGCAGGGACAGGGGACGAAAAACTGTTTTTT.

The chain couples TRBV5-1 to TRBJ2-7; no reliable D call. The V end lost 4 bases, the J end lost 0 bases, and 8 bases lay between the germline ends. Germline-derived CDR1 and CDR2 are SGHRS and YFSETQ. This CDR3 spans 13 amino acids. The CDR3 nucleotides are TGCGCCAGCAGCAGTCAAAACTCCTACGAGCAGTACTTC. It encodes CASSSQNSYEQYF.

DNA of the CDR3: TGTGCCAGCAGCTTAGCGTACAGGGCAGATACGCAGTATTTT. As protein: CASSLAYRADTQYF. This sequence joins TRBV7-2 and TRBJ2-3, with TRBD1 as a possible D gene (6 bases). CDR1 is SGHTA and CDR2 is FQGNSA in the germline V gene. V was trimmed by 0 bases and J by 4 bases, leaving 8 bases between them. This CDR3 has 14 residues.

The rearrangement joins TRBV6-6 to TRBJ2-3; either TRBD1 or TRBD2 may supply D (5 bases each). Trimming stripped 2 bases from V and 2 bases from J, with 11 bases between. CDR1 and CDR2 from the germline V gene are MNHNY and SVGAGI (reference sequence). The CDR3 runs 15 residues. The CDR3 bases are TGTGCCAGCAGTTACCCCCCCGGGGCCACAGATACGCAGTATTTT. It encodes CASSYPPGATDTQYF.

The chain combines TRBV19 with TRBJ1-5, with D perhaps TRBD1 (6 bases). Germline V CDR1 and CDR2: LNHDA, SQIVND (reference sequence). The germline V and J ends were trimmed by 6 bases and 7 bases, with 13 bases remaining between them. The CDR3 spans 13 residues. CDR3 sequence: CASRTGSGQPQHF. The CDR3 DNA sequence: TGTGCCAGTAGAACAGGGTCGGGACAGCCCCAGCATTTT.

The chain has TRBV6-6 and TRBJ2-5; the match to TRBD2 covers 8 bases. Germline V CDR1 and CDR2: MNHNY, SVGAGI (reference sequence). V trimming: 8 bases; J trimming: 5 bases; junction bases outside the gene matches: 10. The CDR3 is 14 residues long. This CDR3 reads CASCGTSKIETQYF. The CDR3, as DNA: TGTGCCAGCTGCGGGACTAGTAAGATCGAGACCCAGTACTTC.

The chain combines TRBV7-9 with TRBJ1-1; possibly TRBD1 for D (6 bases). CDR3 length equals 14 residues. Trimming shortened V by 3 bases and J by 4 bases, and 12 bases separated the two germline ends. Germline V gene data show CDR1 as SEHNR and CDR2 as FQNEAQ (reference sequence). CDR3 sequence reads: CASSLGGVRTEAFF. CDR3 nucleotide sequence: TGTGCCAGCAGCTTGGGGGGCGTGCGCACTGAAGCTTTCTTT. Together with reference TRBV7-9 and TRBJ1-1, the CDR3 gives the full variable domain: DTGVSQNPRHKITKRGQNVTFRCDPISEHNRLYWYRQTLGQGPEFLTYFQNEAQLEKSRLLSDRFSAERPKGSFSTLEIQRTEQGDSAMYLCASSLGGVRTEAFFGQGTRLTVV.

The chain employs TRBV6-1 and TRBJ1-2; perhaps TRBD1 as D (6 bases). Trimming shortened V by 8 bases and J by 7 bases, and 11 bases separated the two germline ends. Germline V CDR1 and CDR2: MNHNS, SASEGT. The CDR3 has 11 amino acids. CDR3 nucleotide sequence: TGTGCCAGCGAGGGGGGGGTTGGCTACACCTTC. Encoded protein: CASEGGVGYTF.

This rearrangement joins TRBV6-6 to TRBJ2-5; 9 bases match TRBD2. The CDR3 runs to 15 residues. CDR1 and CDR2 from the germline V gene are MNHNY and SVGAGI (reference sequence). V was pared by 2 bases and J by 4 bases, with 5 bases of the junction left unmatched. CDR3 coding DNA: TGTGCCAGCAGTTACCTCAGCGGGGGGTCAGAGACCCAGTACTTC. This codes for CASSYLSGGSETQYF.

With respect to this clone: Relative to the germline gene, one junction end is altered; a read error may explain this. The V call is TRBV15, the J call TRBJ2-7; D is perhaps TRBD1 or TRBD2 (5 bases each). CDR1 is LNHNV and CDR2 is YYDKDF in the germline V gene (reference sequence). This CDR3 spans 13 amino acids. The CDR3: CATSRDQRMRGIF. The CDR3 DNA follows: TGTGCCACCAGCAGAGATCAACGTATGAGGGGCATCTTC.

The CDR3 nucleotides are TGTGCCAGCAGCTTAGTGGGGACAGGGGGCGGCACTGAAGCTTTCTTT. Translation gives CASSLVGTGGGTEAFF. J is TRBJ1-1 and V is TRBV11-3; 12 bases fit TRBD1. The CDR3 length is 16 residues. V trimming: 1 base; J trimming: 4 bases; junction bases outside the gene matches: 4. Germline assignment: CDR1 SGHNT and CDR2 YENEEA.

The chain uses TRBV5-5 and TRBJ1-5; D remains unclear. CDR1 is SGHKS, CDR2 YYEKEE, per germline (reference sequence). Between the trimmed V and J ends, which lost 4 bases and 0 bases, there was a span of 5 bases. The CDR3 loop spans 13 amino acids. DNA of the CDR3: TGTGCCAGCAGCCCCCTTAGCAATCAGCCCCAGCATTTT. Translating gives CASSPLSNQPQHF.

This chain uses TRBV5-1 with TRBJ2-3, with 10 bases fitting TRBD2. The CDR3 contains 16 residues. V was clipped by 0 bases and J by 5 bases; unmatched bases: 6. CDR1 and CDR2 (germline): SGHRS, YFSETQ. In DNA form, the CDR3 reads TGCGCCAGCAGCTTGGCACTAGCGGGGTACATAGATACGCAGTATTTT. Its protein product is CASSLALAGYIDTQYF.

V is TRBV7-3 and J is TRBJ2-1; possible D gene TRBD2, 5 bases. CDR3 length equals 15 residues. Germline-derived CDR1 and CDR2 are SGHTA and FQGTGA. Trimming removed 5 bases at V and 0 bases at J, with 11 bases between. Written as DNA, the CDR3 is TGTGCCAGCAGCCCGGGATTAAGCTCCTACAATGAGCAGTTCTTC. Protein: CASSPGLSSYNEQFF.

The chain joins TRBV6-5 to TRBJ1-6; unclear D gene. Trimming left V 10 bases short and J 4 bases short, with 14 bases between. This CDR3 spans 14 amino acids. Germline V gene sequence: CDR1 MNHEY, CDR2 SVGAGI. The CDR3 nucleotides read TGTGCCACACGGGAGGCAGCTTATAATTCACCCCTCCACTTT. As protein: CATREAAYNSPLHF.

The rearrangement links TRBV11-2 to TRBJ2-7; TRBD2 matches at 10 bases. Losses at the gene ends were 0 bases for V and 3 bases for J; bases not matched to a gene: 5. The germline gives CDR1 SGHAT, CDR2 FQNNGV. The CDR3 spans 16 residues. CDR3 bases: TGTGCCAGCAGCTTAGATCGCCTAGCGGGAGTCTACGAGCAGTACTTC. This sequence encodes CASSLDRLAGVYEQYF. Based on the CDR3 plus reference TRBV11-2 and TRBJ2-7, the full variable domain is EAGVAQSPRYKIIEKRQSVAFWCNPISGHATLYWYQQILGQGPKLLIQFQNNGVVDDSQLPKDRFSAERLKGVDSTLKIQPAKLEDSAVYLCASSLDRLAGVYEQYFGPGTRLTVT.

The CDR3 DNA reads as TGCGCCAGCAGCTTGGCGGGGGTTAACGAGCAGTACTTC. Residues: CASSLAGVNEQYF. This chain connects TRBV5-1 to TRBJ2-7; tentative D call: TRBD2 (6 bases). The V gene's germline CDR1 is SGHRS and CDR2 YFSETQ. This CDR3 has 13 amino acids. Trimming cost V 0 bases and J 5 bases, with 9 bases left between them.

The CDR3 region is CASTELGRGMNTEAFF. Written as DNA, the CDR3 is TGTGCCAGTACCGAGCTGGGGAGGGGCATGAACACTGAAGCTTTCTTT. The chain couples TRBV19 to TRBJ1-1, with a weak D call TRBD1 (5 bases). Deletions cut 7 bases from V and 0 bases from J, with 18 bases between. The CDR3 consists of 16 residues. The germline V gene encodes CDR1 LNHDA and CDR2 SQIVND (reference sequence).

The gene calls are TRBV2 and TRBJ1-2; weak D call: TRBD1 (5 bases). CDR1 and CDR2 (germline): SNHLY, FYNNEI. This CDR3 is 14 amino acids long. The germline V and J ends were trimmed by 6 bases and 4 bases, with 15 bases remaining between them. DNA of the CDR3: TGTGCCAGCAGAGTCCAGGGTGAAGTCTATGGCTACACCTTC. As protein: CASRVQGEVYGYTF.

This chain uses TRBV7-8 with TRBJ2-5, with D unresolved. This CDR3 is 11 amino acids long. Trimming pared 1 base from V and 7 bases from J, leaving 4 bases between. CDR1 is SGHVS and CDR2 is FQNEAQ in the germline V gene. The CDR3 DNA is TGTGCCAGCAGCTTAGGAGGGACCCAGTACTTC. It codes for CASSLGGTQYF.